This TCR beta chain was sequenced for a study of T cells in women clearing cervical HPV infection. Across the study: Controls' single incident HPV16 infection cleared within 12 months without precancer.

Of note for this clone: The observed sequence ends 3 residues before the CDR3 terminus, with the missing tail filled in from the germline J gene.

Germline V gives CDR1 SGHNT, CDR2 YENEEA. This CDR3 is built from 14 residues. V was pared by 5 bases and J by 7 bases, with 15 bases between. Sequenced by immunoSEQ multiplex PCR; TCRdb stores in-frame clones only, minus some. Found here are under 45,000 clones; the top ten clones hold about 6.8%. The chain carries TRBV11-3 and TRBJ2-1; TRBD2 is a possible D gene (6 bases). The specimen sequenced was blood buffy coat. This clonotype originated in a woman between 18 and 69 years old with a cervical HPV16 infection that either progressed to CIN3+ or cleared (not recorded which). The CDR3 loop reads CASSLSGSQNEQFF. CDR3 DNA (partial): TGTGCCAGCAGCCTTAGCGGTTCTCAGAATGAG. Using reference TRBV11-3 and TRBJ2-1 for the parts outside the CDR3, the full variable domain is EAGVVQSPRYKIIEKKQPVAFWCNPISGHNTLYWYLQNLGQGPELLIRYENEEAVDDSQLPKDRFSAERLKGVDSTLKIQPAELGDSAVYLCASSLSGSQNEQFFGPGTRLTVL.